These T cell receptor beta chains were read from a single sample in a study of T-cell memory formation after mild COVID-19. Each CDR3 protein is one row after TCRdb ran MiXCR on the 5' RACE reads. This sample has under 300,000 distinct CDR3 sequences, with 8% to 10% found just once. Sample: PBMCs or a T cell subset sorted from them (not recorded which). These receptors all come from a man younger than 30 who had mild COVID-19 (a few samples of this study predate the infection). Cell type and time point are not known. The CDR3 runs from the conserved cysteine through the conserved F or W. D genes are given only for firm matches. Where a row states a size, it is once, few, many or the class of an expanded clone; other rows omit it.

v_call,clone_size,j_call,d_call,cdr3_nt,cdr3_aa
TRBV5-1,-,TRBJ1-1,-,TGCGCCAGCAGCACCCCCGACGGGTACACTGAAGCTTTCTTT,CASSTPDGYTEAFF
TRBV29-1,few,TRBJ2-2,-,TGCAGCGTTGAAGATCTATCCCACACCGGGGAGCTGTTTTTT,CSVEDLSHTGELFF
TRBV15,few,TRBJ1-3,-,TGTGCCACCAGCGCTGAGCCCCCCGGACCCGTGTGGGACATATATTTT,CATSAEPPGPVWDIYF
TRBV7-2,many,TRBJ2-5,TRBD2,TGTGCCAGCAGCTTAACCAGCGGGGGGCTAGTAGAGACCCAGTACTTC,CASSLTSGGLVETQYF
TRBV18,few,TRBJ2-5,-,TGTGCCAGCTCGTCCACAGGGTTCGAGACCCAGTACTTC,CASSSTGFETQYF
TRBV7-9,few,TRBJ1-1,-,TGTGCCAGCACCCCCGACCTGACGAGGACTGAAGCTTTCTTT,CASTPDLTRTEAFF
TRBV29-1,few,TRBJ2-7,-,TGCAGCGTTGAAGAGGGGGAAGGGACAACCTACGAGCAGTACTTC,CSVEEGEGTTYEQYF
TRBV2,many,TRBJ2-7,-,TGTGCCAGCAGTGAAGACATAGGATACGAGCAGTACTTC,CASSEDIGYEQYF
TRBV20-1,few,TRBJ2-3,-,TGCAGTGCTCCCGGGGTAGGCACAGATACGCAGTATTTT,CSAPGVGTDTQYF
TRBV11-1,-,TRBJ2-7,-,TGTGCCAGCACCCTTGGATCGGCGGTTGGCTACGAGCAGTACTTC,CASTLGSAVGYEQYF
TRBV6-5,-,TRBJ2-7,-,TGTGCCAGCAGTTACTCCCCCGGGACACACTACGAGCAGTACTTC,CASSYSPGTHYEQYF
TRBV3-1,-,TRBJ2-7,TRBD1,TGTGCCAGCAGCCAAGAACTGGGGACAGGGGGAACCCCCTACGAGCAGTACTTC,CASSQELGTGGTPYEQYF
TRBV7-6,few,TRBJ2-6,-,TGTGCCAGCAGCCAACTCTCTGGGGCCAACGTCCTGACTTTC,CASSQLSGANVLTF
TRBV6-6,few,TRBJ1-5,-,TGTGCCAGCAGTTACGAGATGGACCATCAGCCCCAGCATTTT,CASSYEMDHQPQHF
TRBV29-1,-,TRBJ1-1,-,TGCAGCGTAGTCAGACTGCTCGGGGGGACTGAAGCTTTCTTT,CSVVRLLGGTEAFF
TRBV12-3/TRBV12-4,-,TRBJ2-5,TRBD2,TGTGCCAGCAGTTCATCTAGCGGGGGCGGAGAGACCCAGTACTTC,CASSSSSGGGETQYF
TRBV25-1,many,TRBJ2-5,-,TGTGCCAGCAGTGGTCGGGACCAAGGGGAGACCCAGTACTTC,CASSGRDQGETQYF
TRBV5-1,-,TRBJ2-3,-,TGCGCCAGCAGCTCCCCTAGGCGGCAGAAGACAGATACGCAGTATTTT,CASSSPRRQKTDTQYF
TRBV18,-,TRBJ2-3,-,TGTGCCAGCTCCTTTACAATGGCAGATACGCAGTATTTT,CASSFTMADTQYF
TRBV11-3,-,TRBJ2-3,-,TGTGCCAGCAGCTACTCCGAGGGGGATACGCAGTATTTT,CASSYSEGDTQYF
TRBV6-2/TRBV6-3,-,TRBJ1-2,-,TGTGCCAGCAGCTTCAGGGCGGGCTATGGCTACACCTTC,CASSFRAGYGYTF
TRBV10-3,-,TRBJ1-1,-,TGTGCCATCAGTGGATCTTTGGGGGAGAACACTGAAGCTTTCTTT,CAISGSLGENTEAFF
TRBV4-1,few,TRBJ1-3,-,TGCGCCAGCAGCCAAGAGACCGCCATATATTTT,CASSQETAIYF
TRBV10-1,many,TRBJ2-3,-,TGCGCCAGCAGTGCCGGTCTCACAGATACGCAGTATTTT,CASSAGLTDTQYF
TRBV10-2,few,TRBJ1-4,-,TGCGCCAGCAGTGCCGGGACCGAAAAACTGTTTTTT,CASSAGTEKLFF
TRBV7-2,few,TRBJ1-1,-,TGTGCCAGCAGCCTTCGGGGTTGGACTGAAGCTTTCTTT,CASSLRGWTEAFF
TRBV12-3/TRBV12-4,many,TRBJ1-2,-,TGTGCCAGCAGTTTTGGCAGGAACTATGGCTACACCTTC,CASSFGRNYGYTF
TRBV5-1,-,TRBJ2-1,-,TGCGCCAGCAGCTTGGACAGGGTAGCCGACGAGCAGTTCTTC,CASSLDRVADEQFF
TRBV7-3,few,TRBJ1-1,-,TGTGCCAGCAGCCCCAGGGCCCGGAACACTGAAGCTTTCTTT,CASSPRARNTEAFF
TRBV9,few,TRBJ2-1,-,TGTGCCAGCAGCGACCTGGGGGCAGGGCCATACAATGAGCAGTTCTTC,CASSDLGAGPYNEQFF
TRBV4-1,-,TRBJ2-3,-,TGCGCCAGCAGCCAAGAAGGGGTCCCTAGCACAGATACGCAGTATTTT,CASSQEGVPSTDTQYF
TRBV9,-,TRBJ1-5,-,TGTGCCAGCAGCGCTAGGGGGGTTAGCAATCAGCCCCAGCATTTT,CASSARGVSNQPQHF
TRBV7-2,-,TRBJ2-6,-,TGTGCCAGCAGCATCAGTGGGGCCAACGTCCTGACTTTC,CASSISGANVLTF
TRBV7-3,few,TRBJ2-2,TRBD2,TGTGCCAGCAGCGTCCGAGCGGGGGGGCGGAACGGGGAGCTGTTTTTT,CASSVRAGGRNGELFF
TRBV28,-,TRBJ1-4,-,TGTGCCAGCAGTTTCTACGCAGCTGCAACTAATGAAAAACTGTTTTTT,CASSFYAAATNEKLFF
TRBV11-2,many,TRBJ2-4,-,TGTGCCAGCAGCTTAGGGGACATTCAGTACTTC,CASSLGDIQYF
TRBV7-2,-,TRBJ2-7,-,TGTGCCAGCAGCTTAATGGGTGCGGGCGAGCAGTACTTC,CASSLMGAGEQYF
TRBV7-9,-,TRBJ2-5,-,TGTGCCAGCCGCCAGTGGGAGACCCAGTACTTC,CASRQWETQYF
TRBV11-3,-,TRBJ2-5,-,TGTGCCAGCAGCCAAGGAGTAGGGGGAGCCCAAGAGACCCAGTACTTC,CASSQGVGGAQETQYF
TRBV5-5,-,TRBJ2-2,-,TGTGCCAGCCGTGCGGTATCGAACACCGGGGAGCTGTTTTTT,CASRAVSNTGELFF
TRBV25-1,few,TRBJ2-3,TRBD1,TGTGCCGGACAGGGGGCCCACACAGATACGCAGTATTTT,CAGQGAHTDTQYF
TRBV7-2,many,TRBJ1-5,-,TGTGCCAGCAGCCCGGGGGGGGGCGGAGATCAGCCCCAGCATTTT,CASSPGGGGDQPQHF
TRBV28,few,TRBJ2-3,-,TGTGCCAGCAGTCCATCCGGCGGGGGACACAGCACAGATACGCAGTATTTT,CASSPSGGGHSTDTQYF
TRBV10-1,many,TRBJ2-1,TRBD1,TGCGCCAGCAGGGGACAGGGTGACCATGAGCAGTTCTTC,CASRGQGDHEQFF
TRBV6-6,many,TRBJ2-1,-,TGTGCCAGCAGGCAGGGTAATAATGAGCAGTTCTTC,CASRQGNNEQFF
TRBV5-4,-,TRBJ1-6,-,TGTGCCAGCAGCTTGGCGCAGGGTCAGGATTCACCCCTCCACTTT,CASSLAQGQDSPLHF
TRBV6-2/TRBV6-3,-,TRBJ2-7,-,TGTGCCAGCAGTTACTCGATTGGGGGGACCTACGAGCAGTACTTC,CASSYSIGGTYEQYF
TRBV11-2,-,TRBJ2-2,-,TGTGCCAGCAGGTTCTCCCGATTGAACACCGGGGAGCTGTTTTTT,CASRFSRLNTGELFF